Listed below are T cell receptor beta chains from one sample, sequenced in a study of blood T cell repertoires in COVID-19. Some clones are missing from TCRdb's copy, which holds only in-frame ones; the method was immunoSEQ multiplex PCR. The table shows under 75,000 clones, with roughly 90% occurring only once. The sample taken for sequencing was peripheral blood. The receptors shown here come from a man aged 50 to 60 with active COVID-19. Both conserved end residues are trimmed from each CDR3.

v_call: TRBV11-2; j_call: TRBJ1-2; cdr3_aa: ASSSRVVYT
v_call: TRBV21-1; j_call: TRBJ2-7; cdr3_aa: ASSKKTVGLAGKYEQY
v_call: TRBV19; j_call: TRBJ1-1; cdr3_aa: ASSIRQQSFMNTEAF
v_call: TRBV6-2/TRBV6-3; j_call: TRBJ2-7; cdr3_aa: ASSYGGEQY
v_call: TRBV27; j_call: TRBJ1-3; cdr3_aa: ASSLLSGPGNTIY
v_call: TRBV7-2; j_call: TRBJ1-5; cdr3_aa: ASSPGLILGFLGNQPQH
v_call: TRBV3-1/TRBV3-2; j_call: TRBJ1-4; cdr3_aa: ASSQPGQGAFEKLF
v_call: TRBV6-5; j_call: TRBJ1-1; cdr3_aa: ASSYLDGSTEAF
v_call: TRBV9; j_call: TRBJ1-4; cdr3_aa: ASSQGAANEKLF
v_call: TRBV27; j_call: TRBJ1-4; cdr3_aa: ASSLRGSEKLF
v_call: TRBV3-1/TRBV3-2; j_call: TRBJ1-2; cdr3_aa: ASSQVGGESGYT
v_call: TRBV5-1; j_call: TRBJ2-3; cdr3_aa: ASSLGGDSTDTQY
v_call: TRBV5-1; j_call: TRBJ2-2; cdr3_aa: ASSLEGRGAANTGELF
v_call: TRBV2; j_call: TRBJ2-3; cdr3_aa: ASSPGQLIDTQY
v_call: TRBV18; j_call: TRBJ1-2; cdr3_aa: ASSPGTDRDGYT